The T cell receptor beta chain under discussion was sequenced for a study of blood T cell repertoires in COVID-19. Study information: Material from acute and convalescent COVID-19 was sourced from the United States, Italy and Spain. The analysed material was cDNA or gDNA that came from T cells, B-cell-depleted T cells, or PBMCs.

As processed by the authors: Amplification of reference gene primers provided the estimated nucleated cell counts. Generated by immunoSEQ multiplex PCR, the TCRdb table keeps only in-frame clones and is missing some. V, J and clone size were drawn from that table, and D and trimming were deduced from the DNA. The data contain 180,000 or so clones, more than 65% of them seen just once; the ten biggest clones take up about 16%. The CDR3 has 13 amino acids. Germline CDR1 and CDR2: SGHRS and YFSETQ. V was pared by 5 bases and J by 13 bases, with 19 bases between. This clonotype was sampled from a man aged 50-59 years who had recovered from COVID-19. The material sequenced was PBMCs or T cells enriched from blood (not recorded which). This chain joins TRBV5-1 and TRBJ2-1, with D possibly TRBD2 on 5 matching bases. This CDR3 is CASSNGEGFGQFF. As DNA, the CDR3 is TGCGCCAGCAGTAACGGCGAGGGCTTTGGACAGTTCTTC. Combining the CDR3 with reference TRBV5-1 and TRBJ2-1 gives the whole variable domain KAGVTQTPRYLIKTRGQQVTLSCSPISGHRSVSWYQQTPGQGLQFLFEYFSETQRNKGNFPGRFSGRQFSNSRSEMNVSTLELGDSALYLCASSNGEGFGQFFGPGTRLTVL.